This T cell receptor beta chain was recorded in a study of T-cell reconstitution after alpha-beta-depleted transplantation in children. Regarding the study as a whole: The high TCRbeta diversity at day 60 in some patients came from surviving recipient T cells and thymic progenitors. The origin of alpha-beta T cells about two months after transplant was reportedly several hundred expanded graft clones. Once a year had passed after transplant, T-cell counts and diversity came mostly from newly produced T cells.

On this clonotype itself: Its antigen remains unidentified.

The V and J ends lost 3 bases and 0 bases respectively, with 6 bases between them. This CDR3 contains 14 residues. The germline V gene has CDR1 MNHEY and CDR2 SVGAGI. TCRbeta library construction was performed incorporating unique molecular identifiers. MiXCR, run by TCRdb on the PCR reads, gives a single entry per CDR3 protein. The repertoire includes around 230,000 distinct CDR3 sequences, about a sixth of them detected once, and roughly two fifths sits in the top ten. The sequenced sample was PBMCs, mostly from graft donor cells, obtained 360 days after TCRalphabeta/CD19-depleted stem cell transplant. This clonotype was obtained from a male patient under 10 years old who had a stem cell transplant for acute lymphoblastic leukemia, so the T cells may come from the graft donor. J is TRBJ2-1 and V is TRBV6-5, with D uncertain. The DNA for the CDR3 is TGTGCCAGCAGTTATGGTAGCTCCTACAATGAGCAGTTCTTC. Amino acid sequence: CASSYGSSYNEQFF.